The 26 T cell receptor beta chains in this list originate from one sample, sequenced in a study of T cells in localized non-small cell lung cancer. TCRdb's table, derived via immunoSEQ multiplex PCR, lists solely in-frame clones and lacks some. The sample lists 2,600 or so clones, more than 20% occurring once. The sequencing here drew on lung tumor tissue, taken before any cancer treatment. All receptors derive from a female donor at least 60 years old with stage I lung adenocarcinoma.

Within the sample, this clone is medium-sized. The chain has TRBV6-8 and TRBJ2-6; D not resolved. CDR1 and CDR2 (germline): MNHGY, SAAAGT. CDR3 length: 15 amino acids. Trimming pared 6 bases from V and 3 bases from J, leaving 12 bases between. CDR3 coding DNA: TGTGCCAGCAGCGTCGAGTCAGTTGGGGCCAACGTCCTGACTTTC. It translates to CASSVESVGANVLTF.

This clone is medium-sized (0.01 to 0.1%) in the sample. The CDR3 spells CASSISLGGTQYF. CDR3 sequence (DNA): TGTGCCAGTAGTATAAGTCTGGGTGGGACCCAGTACTTC. The V and J genes are TRBV19 and TRBJ2-5; D gene ambiguous. This CDR3 region has 13 residues. The germline V gene has CDR1 LNHDA and CDR2 SQIVND (reference sequence). V was trimmed by 2 bases and J by 7 bases, leaving 11 bases between them. Variable domain in full (rest from reference TRBV19 and TRBJ2-5): DGGITQSPKYLFRKEGQNVTLSCEQNLNHDAMYWYRQDPGQGLRLIYYSQIVNDFQKGDIAEGYSVSREKKESFPLTVTSAQKNPTAFYLCASSISLGGTQYFGPGTRLLVL.

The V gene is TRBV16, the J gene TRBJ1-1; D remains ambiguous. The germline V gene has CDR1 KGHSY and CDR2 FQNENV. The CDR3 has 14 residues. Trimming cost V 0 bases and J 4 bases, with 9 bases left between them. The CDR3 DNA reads TGTGCCAGCAGCCAATCCGCCGGAGGCACTGAAGCTTTCTTT. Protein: CASSQSAGGTEAFF.

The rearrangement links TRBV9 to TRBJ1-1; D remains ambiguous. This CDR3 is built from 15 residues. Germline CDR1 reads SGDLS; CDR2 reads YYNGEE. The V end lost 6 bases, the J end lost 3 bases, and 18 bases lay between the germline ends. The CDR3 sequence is CASKTRSYGDTEAFF. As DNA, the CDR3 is TGTGCCAGCAAAACCCGGTCCTACGGGGACACTGAAGCTTTCTTT.

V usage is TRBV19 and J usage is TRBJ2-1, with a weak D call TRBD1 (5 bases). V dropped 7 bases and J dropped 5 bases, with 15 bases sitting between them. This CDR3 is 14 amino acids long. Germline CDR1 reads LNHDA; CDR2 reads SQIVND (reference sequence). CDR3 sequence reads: CASTPGLEDNEQFF. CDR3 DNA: TGTGCCAGTACTCCAGGGTTAGAAGACAATGAGCAGTTCTTC.

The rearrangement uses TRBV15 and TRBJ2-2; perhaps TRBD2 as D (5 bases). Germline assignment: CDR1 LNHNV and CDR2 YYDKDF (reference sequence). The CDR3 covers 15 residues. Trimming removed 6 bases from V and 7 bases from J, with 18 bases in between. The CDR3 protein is CATRPTATTLGELFF. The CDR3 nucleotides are TGTGCCACCAGGCCGACCGCGACTACCCTCGGGGAGCTGTTTTTT.

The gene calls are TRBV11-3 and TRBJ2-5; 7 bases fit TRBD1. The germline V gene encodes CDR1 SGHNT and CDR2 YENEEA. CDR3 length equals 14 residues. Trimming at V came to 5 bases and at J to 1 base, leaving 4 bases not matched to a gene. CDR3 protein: CASSRGQFQETQYF. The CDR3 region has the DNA TGTGCCAGCAGCAGGGGGCAGTTCCAAGAGACCCAGTACTTC. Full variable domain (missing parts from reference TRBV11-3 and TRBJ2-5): EAGVVQSPRYKIIEKKQPVAFWCNPISGHNTLYWYLQNLGQGPELLIRYENEEAVDDSQLPKDRFSAERLKGVDSTLKIQPAELGDSAVYLCASSRGQFQETQYFGPGTRLLVL.

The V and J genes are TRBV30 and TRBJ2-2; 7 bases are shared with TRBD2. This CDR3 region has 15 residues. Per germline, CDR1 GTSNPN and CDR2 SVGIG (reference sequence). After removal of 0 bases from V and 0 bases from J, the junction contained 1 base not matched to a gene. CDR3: CAWSVRGANTGELFF. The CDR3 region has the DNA TGTGCCTGGAGTGTACGGGGGGCGAACACCGGGGAGCTGTTTTTT. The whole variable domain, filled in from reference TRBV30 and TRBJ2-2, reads SQTIHQWPATLVQPVGSPLSLECTVEGTSNPNLYWYRQAAGRGLQLLFYSVGIGQISSEVPQNLSASRPQDRQFILSSKKLLLSDSGFYLCAWSVRGANTGELFFGEGSRLTVL.

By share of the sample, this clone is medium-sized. CDR3 sequence reads: CASSDLGLAGSYNEQFF. The DNA for the CDR3 is TGTGCCAGCAGTGACCTTGGGCTAGCGGGGTCCTACAATGAGCAGTTCTTC. V gene TRBV6-8 combines with J gene TRBJ2-1; 9 bases fit TRBD2. The CDR3 runs to 17 residues. Germline assignment: CDR1 MNHGY and CDR2 SAAAGT. The V segment lost 5 bases and the J segment 1 base; nucleotides outside the gene matches: 9.

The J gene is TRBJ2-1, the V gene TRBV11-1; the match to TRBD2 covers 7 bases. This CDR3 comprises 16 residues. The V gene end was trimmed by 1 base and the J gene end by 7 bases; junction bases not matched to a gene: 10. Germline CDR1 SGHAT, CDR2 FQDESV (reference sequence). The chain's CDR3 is CASSLDSWGEGNEQFF. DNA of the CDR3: TGTGCCAGCAGCTTAGACAGCTGGGGGGAGGGGAATGAGCAGTTCTTC.

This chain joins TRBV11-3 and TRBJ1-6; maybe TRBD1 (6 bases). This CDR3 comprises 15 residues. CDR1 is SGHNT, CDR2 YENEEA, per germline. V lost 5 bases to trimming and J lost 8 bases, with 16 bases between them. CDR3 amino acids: CASSAQTGPYSPLHF. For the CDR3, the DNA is TGTGCCAGCAGCGCTCAGACAGGCCCTTATTCACCCCTCCACTTT.

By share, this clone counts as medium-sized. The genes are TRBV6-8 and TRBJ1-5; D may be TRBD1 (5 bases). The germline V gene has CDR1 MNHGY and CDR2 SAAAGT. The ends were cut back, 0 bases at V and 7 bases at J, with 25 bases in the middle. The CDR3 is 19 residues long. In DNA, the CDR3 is TGTGCCAGCAGTTACTCTTCGCTAGTTTGGAGGGGTAAAGGACAGCCCCAGCATTTT. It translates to CASSYSSLVWRGKGQPQHF.

CDR3 nucleotide sequence: TGTGCCAGTAGTATACCCGGACAGGTTCCTTTCTATGGCTACACCTTC. Translating gives CASSIPGQVPFYGYTF. The chain links TRBV19 to TRBJ1-2, with 7 bases identical to TRBD1. V dropped 2 bases and J dropped 4; count of bases not matched to a gene: 10. Germline CDR1 is LNHDA and CDR2 is SQIVND (reference sequence). This CDR3 has 16 residues.

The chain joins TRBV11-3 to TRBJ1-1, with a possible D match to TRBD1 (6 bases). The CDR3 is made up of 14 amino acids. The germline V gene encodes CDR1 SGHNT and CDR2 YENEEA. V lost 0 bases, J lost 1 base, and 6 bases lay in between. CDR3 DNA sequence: TGTGCCAGCAGCTTAGAGGGGGCGAACACTGAAGCTTTCTTT. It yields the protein CASSLEGANTEAFF.

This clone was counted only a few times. The CDR3 bases are TGTGCCAGCAGCTTAGGTGCGACAGGGGACTATGGCTACACCTTC. Translation: CASSLGATGDYGYTF. The J gene is TRBJ1-2, the V gene TRBV11-3, with TRBD1 matching 8 bases. The V segment lost 1 base and the J segment 3 bases; nucleotides outside the gene matches: 4. The CDR3 length is 15 residues. Germline CDR1 is SGHNT and CDR2 is YENEEA.

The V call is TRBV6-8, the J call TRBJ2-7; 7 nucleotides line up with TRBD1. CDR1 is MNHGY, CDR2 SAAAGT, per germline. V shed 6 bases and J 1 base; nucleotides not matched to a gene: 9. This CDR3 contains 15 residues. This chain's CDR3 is CASSRQWDSSYEQYF. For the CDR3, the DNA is TGTGCCAGCAGCCGCCAATGGGACAGTTCCTACGAGCAGTACTTC.

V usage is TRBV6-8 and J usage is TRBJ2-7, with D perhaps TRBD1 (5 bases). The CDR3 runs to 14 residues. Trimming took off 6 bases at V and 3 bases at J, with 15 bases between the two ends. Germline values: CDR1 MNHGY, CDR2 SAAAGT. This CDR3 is CASRIRGVSYEQYF. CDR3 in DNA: TGTGCCAGCAGGATAAGGGGTGTGAGCTACGAGCAGTACTTC.

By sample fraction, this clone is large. The CDR3 sequence is CSVADRKNTEAFF. The CDR3 nucleotides read TGCAGCGTCGCAGACAGGAAGAACACTGAAGCTTTCTTT. V and J are TRBV29-1 and TRBJ1-1, with D perhaps TRBD1 (6 bases). The germline V and J ends were trimmed by 6 bases and 1 base, with 12 bases remaining between them. Germline V gene data show CDR1 as SQVTM and CDR2 as ANQGSEA. The CDR3 is 13 residues long. The full variable domain, rest sourced from reference TRBV29-1 and TRBJ1-1, is SAVISQKPSRDICQRGTSLTIQCQVDSQVTMMFWYRQQPGQSLTLIATANQGSEATYESGFVIDKFPISRPNLTFSTLTVSNMSPEDSSIYLCSVADRKNTEAFFGQGTRLTVV.

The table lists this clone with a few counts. The CDR3 here is CASSFVGADIQYF. The DNA for the CDR3 is TGTGCCAGCAGCTTTGTGGGCGCAGACATTCAGTACTTC. The rearrangement uses TRBV7-8 and TRBJ2-4; unclear D gene. The V end lost 3 bases, the J end lost 8 bases, and 11 bases lay between the germline ends. From germline, CDR1 is SGHVS and CDR2 FQNEAQ. CDR3 length equals 13 residues.

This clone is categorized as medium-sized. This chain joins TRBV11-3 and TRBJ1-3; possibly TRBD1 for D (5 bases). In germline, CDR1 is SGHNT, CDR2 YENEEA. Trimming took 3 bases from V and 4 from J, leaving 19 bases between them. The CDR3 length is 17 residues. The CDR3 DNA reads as TGTGCCAGCAGCTTGGGAGGGACCGGGAGGTCGGGAAACACCATATATTTT. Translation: CASSLGGTGRSGNTIYF.

The CDR3 loop is CASSLASRGSPLHF. The CDR3 coding sequence is TGTGCCAGCAGTTTAGCGTCTAGGGGTTCACCCCTCCACTTT. This chain connects TRBV28 to TRBJ1-6; D is perhaps TRBD1 (5 bases). Germline-derived CDR1 and CDR2 are MDHEN and SYDVKM. With 2 bases removed from V and 9 bases from J, the gap between germline ends came to 11 bases. CDR3 length: 14 residues.

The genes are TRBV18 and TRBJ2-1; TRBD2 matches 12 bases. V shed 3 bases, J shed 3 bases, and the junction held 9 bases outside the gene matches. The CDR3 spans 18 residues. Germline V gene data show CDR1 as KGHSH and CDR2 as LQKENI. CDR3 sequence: CASSPLRLAGDHYNEQFF. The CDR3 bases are TGTGCCAGCTCACCCCTCCGACTAGCGGGAGATCACTACAATGAGCAGTTCTTC.

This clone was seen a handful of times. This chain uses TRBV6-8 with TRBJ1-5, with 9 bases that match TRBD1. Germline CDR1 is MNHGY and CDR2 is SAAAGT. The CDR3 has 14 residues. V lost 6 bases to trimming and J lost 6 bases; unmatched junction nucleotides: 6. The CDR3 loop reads CASRTGQGVQPQHF. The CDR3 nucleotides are TGTGCCAGCAGAACGGGACAGGGCGTTCAGCCCCAGCATTTT.

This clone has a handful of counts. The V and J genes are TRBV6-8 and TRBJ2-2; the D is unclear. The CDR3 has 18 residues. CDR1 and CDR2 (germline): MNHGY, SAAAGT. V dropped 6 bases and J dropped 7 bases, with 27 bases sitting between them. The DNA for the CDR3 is TGTGCCAGCAGCCCTGCCGACTTTCGGACCGCGAGTGTCGGGGAGCTGTTTTTT. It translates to CASSPADFRTASVGELFF.

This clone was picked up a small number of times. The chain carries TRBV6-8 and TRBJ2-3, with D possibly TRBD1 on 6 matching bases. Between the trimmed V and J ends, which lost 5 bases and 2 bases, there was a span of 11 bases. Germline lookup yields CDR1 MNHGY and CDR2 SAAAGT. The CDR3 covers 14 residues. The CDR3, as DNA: TGTGCCAGCAGTAGACAGGCATTCACAGATACGCAGTATTTT. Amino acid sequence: CASSRQAFTDTQYF.

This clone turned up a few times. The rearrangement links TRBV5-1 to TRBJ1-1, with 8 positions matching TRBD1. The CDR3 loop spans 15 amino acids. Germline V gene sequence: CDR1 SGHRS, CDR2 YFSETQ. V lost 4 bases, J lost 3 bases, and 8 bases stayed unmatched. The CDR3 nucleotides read TGCGCCAGCAGCCCTCGGACAGGGTGGGACACTGAAGCTTTCTTT. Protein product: CASSPRTGWDTEAFF.